Listed here are 23 T cell receptor beta chains from one sample, sequenced in a study of T-cell memory formation after mild COVID-19 (dated by TCRdb to 2020 to 2022). Libraries were made using 5' RACE. The instrument given in TCRdb is Illumina NovaSeq 6000. The public reads were run again by TCRdb, first through fastp at Q25 and then through MiXCR, and only productive beta chains were kept. Identical CDR3 protein sequences are pooled into one entry, listed with their most common genes and DNA. Counted in this sample were about half a million distinct CDR3 sequences; about 18% of them appeared once. The ten top clones hold 10% to 15% of the sample. Source material: PBMCs or a T cell subset sorted from them (not recorded which). The receptors derive from an adult woman who had mild COVID-19 (a few samples of this study predate the infection). The sample titles of this study are shuffled in the database, so cell type and time point are left out; the donor was told from shared clones.

This chain joins TRBV6-6 and TRBJ1-2; D not resolved. The CDR3 is 12 residues long. CDR1 is MNHNY and CDR2 is SVGAGI in the germline V gene (reference sequence). V was clipped by 8 bases and J by 7 bases, with 14 bases between them. CDR3 nucleotides: TGTGCCAGCTCCTCCGGGCCTGGTGGCTACACCTTC. Amino acids: CASSSGPGGYTF.

The V and J genes are TRBV27 and TRBJ2-3, with TRBD2 identical over 8 bases. Unmatched junction bases numbered 2, after V lost 7 bases and J lost 2 bases. Germline CDR1 is MNHEY and CDR2 is SMNVEV (reference sequence). There are 13 residues in the CDR3. CDR3 in DNA: TGTGCCAGCACAGCGGGGGTCACAGATACGCAGTATTTT. Translating it yields CASTAGVTDTQYF.

This clonotype has only a few counts. The chain carries TRBV4-3 and TRBJ2-7; D is undetermined. V was clipped by 4 bases and J by 0 bases, with 10 bases between them. The CDR3 contains 14 residues. Germline V gene lookup returns CDR1 LGHNA and CDR2 YSLEER. CDR3 sequence reads: CASSLRPHSYEQYF. DNA for the CDR3: TGCGCCAGCAGCCTCCGTCCCCACTCCTACGAGCAGTACTTC.

There are a few counts of this clonotype. V is TRBV4-1 and J is TRBJ2-2; 7 bases are a match to TRBD1. The junction had 22 bases not matched to a gene; V was cut back by 5 bases and J by 1 base. Germline V lookup: CDR1 MGHRA, CDR2 YSYEKL. The CDR3 has 21 residues. The CDR3 sequence: CASSKTGVGLRNTLNTGELFF. The CDR3 DNA follows: TGCGCCAGCAGCAAAACAGGGGTGGGCCTCCGCAACACCCTGAACACCGGGGAGCTGTTTTTT.

This chain links TRBV11-3 with TRBJ2-3; weak D call: TRBD1 (6 bases). This CDR3 has 14 amino acids. V was clipped by 5 bases and J by 0 bases, with 9 bases between them. Germline assignment: CDR1 SGHNT and CDR2 YENEEA. DNA of the CDR3: TGTGCCAGCAGCCGCGGACAGAGCACAGATACGCAGTATTTT. Its protein is CASSRGQSTDTQYF.

This clonotype was observed many times. The CDR3 sequence is CASATPFPVYNEQFF. DNA of the CDR3: TGTGCCAGCGCCACGCCTTTCCCTGTTTACAATGAGCAGTTCTTC. The rearrangement links TRBV12-3 or TRBV12-4 to TRBJ2-1; D gene ambiguous. This CDR3 spans 15 amino acids. Trimming removed 8 bases at V and 4 bases at J, with 18 bases between.

The V and J genes are TRBV5-5 and TRBJ2-6; TRBD1 matches 10 bases. This CDR3 has 18 amino acids. Germline loops: CDR1 SGHKS, CDR2 YYEKEE (reference sequence). The J segment lost 0 bases and the V segment lost 4 bases, leaving 7 bases of the junction unmatched. The CDR3 here is CASSVDRGLLSGANVLTF. The CDR3 nucleotides read TGTGCCAGCAGCGTTGACAGGGGGCTACTCTCTGGGGCCAACGTCCTGACTTTC.

This chain joins TRBV10-3 and TRBJ2-5, with 9 bases matching TRBD1. V was clipped by 6 bases and J by 3 bases; unmatched bases: 5. The CDR3 spans 14 residues. Per germline, CDR1 ENHRY and CDR2 SYGVKD. Written as DNA, the CDR3 is TGTGCCATCAGCTCCGGGACAGGGAAAGAGACCCAGTACTTC. Its protein is CAISSGTGKETQYF.

The J gene is TRBJ2-7, the V gene TRBV4-1; D gene uncertain. Looked up from germline, CDR1 is MGHRA and CDR2 is YSYEKL. Trimming shortened V by 4 bases and J by 2 bases, and 12 bases separated the two germline ends. The CDR3 spans 14 residues. CDR3 amino acids: CASSPLDGPYEQYF. CDR3 in DNA: TGCGCCAGCAGCCCTCTCGACGGACCCTACGAGCAGTACTTC.

This clonotype was seen more than once but under ten times. The chain employs TRBV12-3 or TRBV12-4 and TRBJ1-1, with D possibly TRBD1 on 5 matching bases. This CDR3 is built from 14 residues. V shed 2 bases and J shed 4 bases, with 11 bases lying between them. The CDR3 nucleotides are TGTGCCAGCAGTTTAATTAGAGGGGTCACTGAAGCTTTCTTT. Translating it yields CASSLIRGVTEAFF.

This CDR3 reads CASSQPRGQTDTQYF. Here the CDR3 DNA reads TGTGCCAGCAGCCAGCCCAGAGGACAGACAGATACGCAGTATTTT. V gene TRBV7-9 combines with J gene TRBJ2-3, with a weak D call TRBD1 (6 bases). Germline values: CDR1 SEHNR, CDR2 FQNEAQ (reference sequence). Between the trimmed V and J ends, which lost 5 bases and 3 bases, there was a span of 15 bases. The CDR3 is 15 residues long.

This chain links TRBV19 with TRBJ2-1, with TRBD2 matching over 7 bases. This CDR3 has 16 amino acids. V lost 6 bases, J lost 6 bases, and 14 bases stayed unmatched. Germline V lookup: CDR1 LNHDA, CDR2 SQIVND (reference sequence). The CDR3 reads CASSPPPPPGGNEQFF. DNA of the CDR3: TGTGCCAGTAGCCCCCCGCCGCCGCCGGGGGGCAATGAGCAGTTCTTC.

The chain combines TRBV5-6 with TRBJ2-5, with 10 nucleotides matching TRBD2. CDR3 length: 16 amino acids. With V trimmed by 3 bases and J by 5 bases, 10 bases remained unmatched. In germline, CDR1 is SGHDT, CDR2 YYEEEE. CDR3 amino acids: CASSWGGLATTETQYF. The CDR3 DNA reads as TGTGCCAGCAGCTGGGGGGGACTAGCGACGACGGAGACCCAGTACTTC. The full variable domain, its missing parts supplied by reference TRBV5-6 and TRBJ2-5, is DAGVTQSPTHLIKTRGQQVTLRCSPKSGHDTVSWYQQALGQGPQFIFQYYEEEERQRGNFPDRFSGHQFPNYSSELNVNALLLGDSALYLCASSWGGLATTETQYFGPGTRLLVL.

The J gene is TRBJ2-1, the V gene TRBV20-1; D is unresolved. This CDR3 has 14 residues. Between the trimmed V and J ends, which lost 0 bases and 5 bases, there was a span of 11 bases. The V gene's germline CDR1 is DFQATT and CDR2 SNEGSKA (reference sequence). The CDR3 DNA follows: TGCAGTGCTAGAGATCCTAGGCTCGACAATGAGCAGTTCTTC. Residues: CSARDPRLDNEQFF.

The chain uses TRBV29-1 and TRBJ1-1; D remains ambiguous. The CDR3 has 12 residues. The V and J ends lost 2 bases and 1 base respectively, with 5 bases between them. Germline CDR1 SQVTM, CDR2 ANQGSEA. CDR3 sequence: CSVEQRNTEAFF. In nucleotides, the CDR3 is TGCAGCGTTGAACAGAGGAACACTGAAGCTTTCTTT.

This clonotype was detected only a few times. The chain carries TRBV20-1 and TRBJ2-3, with a possible D match to TRBD2 (6 bases). This CDR3 contains 16 residues. Germline CDR1 is DFQATT and CDR2 is SNEGSKA (reference sequence). The germline V and J ends were trimmed by 6 bases and 0 bases, with 19 bases remaining between them. DNA of the CDR3: TGCAGTGCCCCCACCCGGGCGGGGATCAGCACAGATACGCAGTATTTT. Protein: CSAPTRAGISTDTQYF.

With respect to this clonotype: Germline and junction disagree at one end, which may indicate a read error. V and J are TRBV24-1 and TRBJ1-1; TRBD1 might be the D (5 bases). The CDR3 spans 15 residues. CDR1 and CDR2 (germline): KGHDR, SFDVKD. CDR3 sequence reads: CSTSDLQGRNTEAFF. As DNA, the CDR3 is TGTTCCACCAGTGATTTGCAGGGAAGGAACACTGAAGCTTTCTTT.

V usage is TRBV9 and J usage is TRBJ2-7; the D gene is possibly TRBD2 (6 bases). The CDR3 has 14 residues. Trimming took 0 bases from V and 2 from J, leaving 9 bases between them. CDR1 is SGDLS and CDR2 is YYNGEE in the germline V gene. DNA of the CDR3: TGTGCCAGCAGCGTAGATACGGGAGCCTACGAGCAGTACTTC. It codes for CASSVDTGAYEQYF. Complete variable domain (other parts from reference TRBV9 and TRBJ2-7): DSGVTQTPKHLITATGQRVTLRCSPRSGDLSVYWYQQSLDQGLQFLIQYYNGEERAKGNILERFSAQQFPDLHSELNLSSLELGDSALYFCASSVDTGAYEQYFGPGTRLTVT.

The V and J genes are TRBV12-3 or TRBV12-4 and TRBJ2-5; TRBD2 is a possible D gene (5 bases). The CDR3 extends over 14 amino acids. V lost 6 bases and J lost 0, with 11 bases in between. The CDR3 sequence: CASSPGLYQETQYF. DNA for the CDR3: TGTGCCAGCAGCCCCGGACTGTACCAAGAGACCCAGTACTTC.

The chain is built from TRBV6-5 and TRBJ1-2; D gene unclear. Germline V gives CDR1 MNHEY, CDR2 SVGAGI. This CDR3 comprises 15 residues. With 2 bases removed from V and 8 bases from J, the gap between germline ends came to 18 bases. This CDR3 reads CASSYGPATARGYTF. The CDR3, as DNA: TGTGCCAGCAGTTACGGTCCCGCCACGGCGAGAGGCTACACCTTC.

This clonotype was detected a few times. This sequence joins TRBV5-4 and TRBJ2-2, with 8 bases lining up with TRBD1. Germline assignment: CDR1 SGHNT and CDR2 YYREEE (reference sequence). This CDR3 comprises 15 residues. Germline trimming cut 4 bases from V and 4 bases from J; bases unmatched to any gene: 6. In DNA, the CDR3 is TGTGCCAGCAGCCGGGACAGGTTCGTCACCGGGGAGCTGTTTTTT. Encoded protein: CASSRDRFVTGELFF.

The DNA for the CDR3 is TGTGCCAGCAGTTCGGGAGGGCCAGGGGGCCGCGAGCAGTACTTC. Amino acids: CASSSGGPGGREQYF. The V gene is TRBV12-3 or TRBV12-4, the J gene TRBJ2-7, with D perhaps TRBD1 or TRBD2 (8 bases each). There are 15 residues in the CDR3. Trimming stripped 4 bases from V and 6 bases from J, with 19 bases between.

This clonotype has a handful of counts. The V and J genes are TRBV9 and TRBJ2-1; the match to TRBD2 covers 9 bases. The V gene's germline CDR1 is SGDLS and CDR2 YYNGEE. CDR3 size: 15 residues. After removal of 0 bases from V and 5 bases from J, the junction contained 3 bases not matched to a gene. CDR3: CASSVASGVNNEQFF. The CDR3 DNA is TGTGCCAGCAGCGTAGCTAGCGGGGTAAACAATGAGCAGTTCTTC.